Sequencing of this T cell receptor (beta chain) was carried out in a study of shared clonotypes between healthy human individuals. Study outcomes and limitations: The study found about 5% of naive CD4 clonotypes shared across a few donors. Estimated richness was generally greater in naive than memory subsets.

Replicate sorted-subset PCRs were loaded with around 0.2 ug DNA, about 28,000 T cell genomes. Using immunoSEQ multiplex PCR, the repertoire was profiled, and TCRdb retains in-frame clones only, with some absent. Of about 1 million clones detected, approximately 72% appear once; the ten largest clones hold 1.4%. V lost 6 bases, J lost 0 bases, and 14 bases lay in between. CDR1 and CDR2 (germline): MDHEN, SYDVKM. The CDR3 extends over 15 amino acids. About this clone: Its antigen is as yet unknown.

The clonotype originates from a man aged 18 to 29 in good health. Material: memory CD4+ T cells sorted from blood. Subset described: CD45RA-negative fraction. The chain combines TRBV28 with TRBJ1-2; D gene ambiguous. The CDR3 region is CASRLLGRSNYGYTF. CDR3 nucleotides: TGTGCCAGCAGACTTTTAGGACGGTCTAACTATGGCTACACCTTC.